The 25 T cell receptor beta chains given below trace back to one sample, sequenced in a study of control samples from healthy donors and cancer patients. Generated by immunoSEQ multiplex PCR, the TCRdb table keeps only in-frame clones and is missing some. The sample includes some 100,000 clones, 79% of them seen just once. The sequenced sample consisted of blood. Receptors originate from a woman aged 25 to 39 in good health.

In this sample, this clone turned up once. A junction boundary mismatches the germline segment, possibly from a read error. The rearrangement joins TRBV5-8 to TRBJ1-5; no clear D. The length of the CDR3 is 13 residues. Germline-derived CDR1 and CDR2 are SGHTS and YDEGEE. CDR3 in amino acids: CASSLVSSQPQHF. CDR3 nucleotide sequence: TGTGCCAGCAGCTTGGTTAGCAGTCAGCCCCAGCATTTT.

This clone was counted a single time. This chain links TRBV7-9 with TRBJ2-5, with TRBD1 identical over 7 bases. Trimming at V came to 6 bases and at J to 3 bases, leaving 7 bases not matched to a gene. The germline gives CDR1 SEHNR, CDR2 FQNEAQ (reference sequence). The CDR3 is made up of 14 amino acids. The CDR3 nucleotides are TGTGCCAGCAGTACGACAGGGCGGGAAGAGACCCAGTACTTC. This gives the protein CASSTTGREETQYF.

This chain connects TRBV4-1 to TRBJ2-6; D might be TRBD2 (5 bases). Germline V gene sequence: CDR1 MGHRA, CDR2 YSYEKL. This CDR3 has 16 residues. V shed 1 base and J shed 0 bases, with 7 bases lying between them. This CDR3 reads CASSQAGISGANVLTF. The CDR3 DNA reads TGCGCCAGCAGCCAAGCGGGGATCTCTGGGGCCAACGTCCTGACTTTC.

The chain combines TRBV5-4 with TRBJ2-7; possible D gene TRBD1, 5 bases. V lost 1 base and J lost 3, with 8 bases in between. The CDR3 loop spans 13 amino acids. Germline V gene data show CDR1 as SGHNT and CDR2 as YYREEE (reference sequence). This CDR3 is CASSLKGVYEQYF. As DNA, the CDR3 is TGTGCCAGCAGCTTGAAAGGGGTCTACGAGCAGTACTTC.

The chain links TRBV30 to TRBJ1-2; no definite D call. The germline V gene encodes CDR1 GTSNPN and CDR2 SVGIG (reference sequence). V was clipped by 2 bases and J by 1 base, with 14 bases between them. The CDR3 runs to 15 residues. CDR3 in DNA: TGTGCCTGGAGTCCTATCCAGATAATTAACTATGGCTACACCTTC. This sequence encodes CAWSPIQIINYGYTF. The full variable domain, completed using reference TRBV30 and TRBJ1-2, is SQTIHQWPATLVQPVGSPLSLECTVEGTSNPNLYWYRQAAGRGLQLLFYSVGIGQISSEVPQNLSASRPQDRQFILSSKKLLLSDSGFYLCAWSPIQIINYGYTFGSGTRLTVV.

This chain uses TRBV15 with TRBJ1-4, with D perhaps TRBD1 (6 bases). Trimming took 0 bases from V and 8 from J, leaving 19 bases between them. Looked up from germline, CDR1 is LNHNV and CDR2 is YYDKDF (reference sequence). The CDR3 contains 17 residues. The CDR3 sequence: CATSRDRLRGAREKLFF. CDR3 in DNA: TGTGCCACCAGCAGAGATCGATTGCGGGGGGCGAGGGAAAAACTGTTTTTT.

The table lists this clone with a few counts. CDR3 sequence (DNA): TGTGCCAGCAGCCCGTCCCGGGTCTCTGGAAACACCATATATTTT. Protein product: CASSPSRVSGNTIYF. This chain links TRBV3-1 (or the pseudogene TRBV3-2) with TRBJ1-3; D uncertain. Looked up from germline, CDR1 is LGHDT and CDR2 is YNNKEL (reference sequence). Trimming stripped 4 bases from V and 0 bases from J, with 10 bases between. The CDR3 runs 15 residues.

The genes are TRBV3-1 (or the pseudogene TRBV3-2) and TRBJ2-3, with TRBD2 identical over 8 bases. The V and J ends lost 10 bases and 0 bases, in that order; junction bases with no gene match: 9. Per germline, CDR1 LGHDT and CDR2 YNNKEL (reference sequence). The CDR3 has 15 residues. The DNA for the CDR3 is TGTGCCACGACGACGACGGGAGGGAGCACAGATACGCAGTATTTT. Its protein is CATTTTGGSTDTQYF.

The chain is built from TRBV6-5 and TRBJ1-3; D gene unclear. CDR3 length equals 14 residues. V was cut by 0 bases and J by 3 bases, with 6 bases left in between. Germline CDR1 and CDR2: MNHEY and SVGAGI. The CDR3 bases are TGTGCCAGCAGTTACTCTATCGGTGGAAACACCATATATTTT. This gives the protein CASSYSIGGNTIYF.

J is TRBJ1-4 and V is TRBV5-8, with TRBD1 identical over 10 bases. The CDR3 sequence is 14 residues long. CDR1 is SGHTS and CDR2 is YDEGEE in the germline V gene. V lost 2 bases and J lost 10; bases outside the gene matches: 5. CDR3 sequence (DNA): TGTGCCAGCAGCTTCCGGGACAGGGGCAGAAAACTGTTTTTT. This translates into CASSFRDRGRKLFF.

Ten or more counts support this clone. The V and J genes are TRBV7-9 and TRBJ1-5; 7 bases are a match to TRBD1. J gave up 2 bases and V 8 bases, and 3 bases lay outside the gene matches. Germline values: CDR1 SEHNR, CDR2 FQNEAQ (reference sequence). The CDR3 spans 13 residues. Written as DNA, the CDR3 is TGTGCCAGCGCTACAGGGGGCAATCAGCCCCAGCATTTT. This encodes CASATGGNQPQHF.

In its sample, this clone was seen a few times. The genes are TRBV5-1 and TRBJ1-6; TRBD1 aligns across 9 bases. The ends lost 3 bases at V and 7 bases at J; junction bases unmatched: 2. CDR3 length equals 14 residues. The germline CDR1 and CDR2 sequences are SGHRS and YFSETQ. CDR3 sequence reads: CASSSGTGNSPLHF. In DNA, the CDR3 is TGCGCCAGCAGCTCCGGGACAGGGAATTCACCCCTCCACTTT.

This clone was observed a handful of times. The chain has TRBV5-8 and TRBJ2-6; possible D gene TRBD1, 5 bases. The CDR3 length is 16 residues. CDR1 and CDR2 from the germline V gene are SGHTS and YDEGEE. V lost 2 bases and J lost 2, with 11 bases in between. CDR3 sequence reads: CASSFLAGTGANVLTF. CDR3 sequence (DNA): TGTGCCAGCAGCTTCCTGGCAGGGACTGGGGCCAACGTCCTGACTTTC. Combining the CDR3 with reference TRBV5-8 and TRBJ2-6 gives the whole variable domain EAGVTQSPTHLIKTRGQQATLRCSPISGHTSVYWYQQALGLGLQFLLWYDEGEERNRGNFPPRFSGRQFPNYSSELNVNALELEDSALYLCASSFLAGTGANVLTFGAGSRLTVL.

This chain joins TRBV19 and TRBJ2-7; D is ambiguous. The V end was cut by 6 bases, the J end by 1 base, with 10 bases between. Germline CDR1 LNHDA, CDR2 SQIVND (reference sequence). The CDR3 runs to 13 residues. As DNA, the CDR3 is TGTGCCAGTAGGTCGCAAGAGTCCTACGAGCAGTACTTC. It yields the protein CASRSQESYEQYF.

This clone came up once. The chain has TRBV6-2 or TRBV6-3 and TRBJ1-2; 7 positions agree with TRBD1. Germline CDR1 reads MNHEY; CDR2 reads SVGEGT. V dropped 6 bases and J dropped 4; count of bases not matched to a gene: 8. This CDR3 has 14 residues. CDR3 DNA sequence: TGTGCCAGCAGCAAGACAGGGTACGGCTATGGCTACACCTTC. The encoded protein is CASSKTGYGYGYTF.

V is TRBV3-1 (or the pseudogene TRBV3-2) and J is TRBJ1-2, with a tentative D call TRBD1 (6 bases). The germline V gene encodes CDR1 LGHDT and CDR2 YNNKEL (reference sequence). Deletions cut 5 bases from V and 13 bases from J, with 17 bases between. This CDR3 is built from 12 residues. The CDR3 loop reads CASSGPGDPSTF. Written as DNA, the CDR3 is TGTGCCAGCAGCGGACCAGGGGACCCGAGCACCTTC.

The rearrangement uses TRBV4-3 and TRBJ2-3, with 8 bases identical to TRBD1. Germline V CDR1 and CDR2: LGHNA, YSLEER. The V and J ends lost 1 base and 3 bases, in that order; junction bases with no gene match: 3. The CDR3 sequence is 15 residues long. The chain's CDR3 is CASSQGTGGTDTQYF. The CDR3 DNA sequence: TGCGCCAGCAGCCAAGGTACAGGGGGGACAGATACGCAGTATTTT.

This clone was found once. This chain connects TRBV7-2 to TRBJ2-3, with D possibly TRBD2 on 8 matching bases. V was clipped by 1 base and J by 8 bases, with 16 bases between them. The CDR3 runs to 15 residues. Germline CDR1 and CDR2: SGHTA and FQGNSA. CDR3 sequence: CASSLGLAKGATQYF. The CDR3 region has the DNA TGTGCCAGCAGCTTAGGACTAGCGAAGGGGGCTACGCAGTATTTT.

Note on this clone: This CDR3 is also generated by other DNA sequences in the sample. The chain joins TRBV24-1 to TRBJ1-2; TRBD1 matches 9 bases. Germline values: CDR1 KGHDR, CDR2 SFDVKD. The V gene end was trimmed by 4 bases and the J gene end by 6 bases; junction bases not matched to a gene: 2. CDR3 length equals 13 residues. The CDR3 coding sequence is TGTGCCACCAGTGACCGGACAGGGGATGGCTACACCTTC. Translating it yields CATSDRTGDGYTF.

CDR3: CASNEGLCTDTQYF. The CDR3 bases are TGTGCCAGCAACGAAGGACTCTGCACAGATACGCAGTATTTT. The chain uses TRBV25-1 and TRBJ2-3; D possibly corresponds to TRBD2 (5 bases). The germline V and J ends were trimmed by 7 bases and 1 base, with 12 bases remaining between them. The germline V gene encodes CDR1 MGHDK and CDR2 SYGVNS. This CDR3 contains 14 residues.

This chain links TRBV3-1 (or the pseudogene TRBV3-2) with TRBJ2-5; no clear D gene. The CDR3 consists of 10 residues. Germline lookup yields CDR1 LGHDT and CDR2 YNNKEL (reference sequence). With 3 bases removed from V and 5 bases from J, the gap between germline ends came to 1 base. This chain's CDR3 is CASSQETQYF. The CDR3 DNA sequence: TGTGCCAGCAGCCAGGAGACCCAGTACTTC.

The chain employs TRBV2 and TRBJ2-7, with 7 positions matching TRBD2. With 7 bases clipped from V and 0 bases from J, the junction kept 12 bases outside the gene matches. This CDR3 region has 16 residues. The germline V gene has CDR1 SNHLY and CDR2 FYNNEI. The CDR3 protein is CASTQRASGISYEQYF. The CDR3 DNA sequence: TGTGCCAGCACCCAGAGGGCTAGCGGAATCTCCTACGAGCAGTACTTC.

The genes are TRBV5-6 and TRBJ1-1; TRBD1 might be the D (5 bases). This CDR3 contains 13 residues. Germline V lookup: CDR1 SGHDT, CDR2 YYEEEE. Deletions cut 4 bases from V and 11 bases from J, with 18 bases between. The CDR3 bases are TGTGCCAGCAGCCCCTTGGACATTGGGAGGGCTTTCTTT. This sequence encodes CASSPLDIGRAFF.

The CDR3 DNA reads TGTGCCAGTAGTTCAAAAACTGGCGGGGTTACGAACACCGGGGAGCTGTTTTTT. Protein: CASSSKTGGVTNTGELFF. The chain combines TRBV19 with TRBJ2-2; D possibly corresponds to TRBD2 (6 bases). Per the germline V gene, CDR1 is LNHDA and CDR2 is SQIVND (reference sequence). This CDR3 has 18 residues. The V end lost 5 bases, the J end lost 0 bases, and 19 bases lay between the germline ends. The whole variable domain, remainder taken from reference TRBV19 and TRBJ2-2, is DGGITQSPKYLFRKEGQNVTLSCEQNLNHDAMYWYRQDPGQGLRLIYYSQIVNDFQKGDIAEGYSVSREKKESFPLTVTSAQKNPTAFYLCASSSKTGGVTNTGELFFGEGSRLTVL.

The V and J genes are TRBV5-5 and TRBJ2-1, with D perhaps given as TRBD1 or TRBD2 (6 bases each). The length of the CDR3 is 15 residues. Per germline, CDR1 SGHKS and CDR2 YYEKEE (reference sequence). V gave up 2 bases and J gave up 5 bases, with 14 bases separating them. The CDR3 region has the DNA TGTGCCAGCAGCTTCCGAGGTAGGGGGGACAATGAGCAGTTCTTC. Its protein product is CASSFRGRGDNEQFF.